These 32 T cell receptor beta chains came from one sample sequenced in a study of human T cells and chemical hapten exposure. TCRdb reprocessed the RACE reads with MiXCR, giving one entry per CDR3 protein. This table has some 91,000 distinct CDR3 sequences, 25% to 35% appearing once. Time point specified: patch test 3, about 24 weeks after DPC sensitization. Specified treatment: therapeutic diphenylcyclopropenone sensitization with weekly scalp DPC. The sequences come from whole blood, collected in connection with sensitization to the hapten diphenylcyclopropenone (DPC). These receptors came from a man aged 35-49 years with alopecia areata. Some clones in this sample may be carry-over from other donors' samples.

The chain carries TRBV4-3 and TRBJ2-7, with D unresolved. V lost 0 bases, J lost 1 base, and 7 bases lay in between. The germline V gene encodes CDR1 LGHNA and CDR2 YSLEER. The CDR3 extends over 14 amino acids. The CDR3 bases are TGCGCCAGCAGCCAAGAGCCCCTATCCTACGAGCAGTACTTC. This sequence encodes CASSQEPLSYEQYF.

CDR3: CASSLTRGETQYF. CDR3 DNA: TGTGCCAGCAGCTTAACGCGTGGAGAGACCCAGTACTTC. The V and J genes are TRBV7-3 and TRBJ2-5; D is undetermined. Germline values: CDR1 SGHTA, CDR2 FQGTGA. Trimming left V 0 bases short and J 4 bases short, with 6 bases between. The CDR3 is 13 residues long.

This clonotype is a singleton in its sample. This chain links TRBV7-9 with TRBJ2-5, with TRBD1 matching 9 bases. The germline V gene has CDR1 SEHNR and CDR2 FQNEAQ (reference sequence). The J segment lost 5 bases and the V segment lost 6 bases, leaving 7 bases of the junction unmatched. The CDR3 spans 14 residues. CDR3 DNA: TGTGCCAGCAGTCTACAGGGGGCACTGGAGACCCAGTACTTC. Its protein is CASSLQGALETQYF.

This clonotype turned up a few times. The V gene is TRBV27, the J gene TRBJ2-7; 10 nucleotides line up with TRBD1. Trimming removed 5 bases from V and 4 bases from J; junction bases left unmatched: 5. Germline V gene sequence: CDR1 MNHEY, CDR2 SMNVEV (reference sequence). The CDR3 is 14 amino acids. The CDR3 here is CASSMTGGEYEQYF. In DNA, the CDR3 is TGTGCCAGCAGTATGACAGGGGGCGAGTACGAGCAGTACTTC.

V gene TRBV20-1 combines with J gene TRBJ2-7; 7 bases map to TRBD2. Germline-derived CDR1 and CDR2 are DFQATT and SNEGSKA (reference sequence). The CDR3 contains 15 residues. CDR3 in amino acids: CSAPKDGRREYEQYF. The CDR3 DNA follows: TGCAGCGCACCAAAGGACGGGAGGAGAGAGTACGAGCAGTACTTC.

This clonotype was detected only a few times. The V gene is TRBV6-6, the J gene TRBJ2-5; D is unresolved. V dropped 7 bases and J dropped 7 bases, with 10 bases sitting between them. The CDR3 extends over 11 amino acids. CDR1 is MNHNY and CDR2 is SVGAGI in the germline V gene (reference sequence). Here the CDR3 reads CASNKERTQYF. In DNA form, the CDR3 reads TGTGCCAGCAATAAGGAGAGGACCCAGTACTTC.

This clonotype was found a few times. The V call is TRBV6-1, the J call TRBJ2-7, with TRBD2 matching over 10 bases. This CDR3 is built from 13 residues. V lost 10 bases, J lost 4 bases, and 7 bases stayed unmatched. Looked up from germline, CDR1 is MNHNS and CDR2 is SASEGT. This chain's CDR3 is CATAASGRYEQYF. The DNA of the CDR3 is TGTGCCACCGCGGCTAGCGGGAGATACGAGCAGTACTTC.

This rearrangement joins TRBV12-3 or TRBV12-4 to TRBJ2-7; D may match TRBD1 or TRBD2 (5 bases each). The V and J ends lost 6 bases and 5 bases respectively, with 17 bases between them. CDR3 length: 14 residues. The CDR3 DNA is TGTGCCAGCAGCCGGGACGCACACAGTAACGAGCAGTACTTC. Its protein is CASSRDAHSNEQYF.

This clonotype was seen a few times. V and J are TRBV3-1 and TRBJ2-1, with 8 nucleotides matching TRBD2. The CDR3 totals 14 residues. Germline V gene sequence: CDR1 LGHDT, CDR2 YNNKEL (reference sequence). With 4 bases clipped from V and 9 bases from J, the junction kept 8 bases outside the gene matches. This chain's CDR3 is CASSRSFREGEQFF. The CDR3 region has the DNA TGTGCCAGCAGCCGTAGCTTTCGGGAGGGTGAGCAGTTCTTC.

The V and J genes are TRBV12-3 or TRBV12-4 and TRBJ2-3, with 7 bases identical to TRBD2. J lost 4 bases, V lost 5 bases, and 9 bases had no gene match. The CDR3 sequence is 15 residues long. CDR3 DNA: TGTGCCAGCAGTGGGACCGGGAGGAGGGCAGATACGCAGTATTTT. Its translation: CASSGTGRRADTQYF.

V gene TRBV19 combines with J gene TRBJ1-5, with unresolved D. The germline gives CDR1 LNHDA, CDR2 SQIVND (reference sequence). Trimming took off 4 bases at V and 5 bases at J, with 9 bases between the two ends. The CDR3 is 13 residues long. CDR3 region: CASSSHLDQPQHF. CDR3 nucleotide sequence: TGTGCCAGTAGTAGCCACCTCGATCAGCCCCAGCATTTT.

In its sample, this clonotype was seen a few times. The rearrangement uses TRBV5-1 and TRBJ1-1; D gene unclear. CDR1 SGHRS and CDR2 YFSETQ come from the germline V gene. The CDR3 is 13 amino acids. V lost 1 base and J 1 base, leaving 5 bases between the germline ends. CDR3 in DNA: TGCGCCAGCAGCTTGTCGGCGAACACTGAAGCTTTCTTT. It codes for CASSLSANTEAFF.

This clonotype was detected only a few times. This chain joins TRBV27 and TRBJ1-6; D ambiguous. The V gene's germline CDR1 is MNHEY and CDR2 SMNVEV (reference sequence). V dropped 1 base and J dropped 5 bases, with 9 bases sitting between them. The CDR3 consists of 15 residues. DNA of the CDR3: TGTGCCAGCAGTTTATATGGCGAAGATAATTCACCCCTCCACTTT. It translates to CASSLYGEDNSPLHF.

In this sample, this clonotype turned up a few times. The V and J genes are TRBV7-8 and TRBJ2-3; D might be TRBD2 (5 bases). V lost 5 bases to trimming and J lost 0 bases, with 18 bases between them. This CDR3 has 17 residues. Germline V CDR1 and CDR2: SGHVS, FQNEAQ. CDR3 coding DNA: TGTGCCAGCAGCAACACCTTTAGCGCCGCTAGCACAGATACGCAGTATTTT. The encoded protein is CASSNTFSAASTDTQYF.

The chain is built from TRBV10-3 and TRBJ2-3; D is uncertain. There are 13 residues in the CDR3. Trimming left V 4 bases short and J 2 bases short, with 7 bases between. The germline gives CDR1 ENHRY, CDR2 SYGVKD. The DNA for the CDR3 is TGTGCCATCAGTGTGGCCCCCACAGATACGCAGTATTTT. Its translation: CAISVAPTDTQYF.

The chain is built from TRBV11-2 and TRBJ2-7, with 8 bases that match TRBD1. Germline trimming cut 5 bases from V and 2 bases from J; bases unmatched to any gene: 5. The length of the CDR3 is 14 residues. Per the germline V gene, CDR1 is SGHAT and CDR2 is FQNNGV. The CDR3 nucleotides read TGTGCCAGCAGCATTGACAGGGGCGCCTACGAGCAGTACTTC. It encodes CASSIDRGAYEQYF.

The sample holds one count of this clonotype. The CDR3 region is CASSQDHPGPGGNTIYF. CDR3 nucleotides: TGCGCCAGCAGCCAAGACCACCCAGGGCCAGGTGGAAACACCATATATTTT. The chain carries TRBV4-3 and TRBJ1-3, with D possibly TRBD1 on 5 matching bases. The germline V gene encodes CDR1 LGHNA and CDR2 YSLEER. CDR3 size: 17 residues. The V end was cut by 0 bases, the J end by 3 bases, with 15 bases between.

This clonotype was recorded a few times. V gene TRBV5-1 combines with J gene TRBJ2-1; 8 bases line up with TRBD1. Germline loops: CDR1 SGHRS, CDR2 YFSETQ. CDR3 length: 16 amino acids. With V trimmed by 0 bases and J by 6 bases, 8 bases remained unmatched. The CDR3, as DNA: TGCGCCAGCAGCTTGGACGTGACAGGGGTGGGCAATGAGCAGTTCTTC. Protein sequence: CASSLDVTGVGNEQFF.

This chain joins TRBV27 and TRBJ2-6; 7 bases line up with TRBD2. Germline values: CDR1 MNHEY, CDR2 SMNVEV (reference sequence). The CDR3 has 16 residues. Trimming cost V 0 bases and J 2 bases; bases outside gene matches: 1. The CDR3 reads CASSLSGLAGANVLTF. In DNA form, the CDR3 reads TGTGCCAGCAGTTTATCTGGACTAGCTGGGGCCAACGTCCTGACTTTC.

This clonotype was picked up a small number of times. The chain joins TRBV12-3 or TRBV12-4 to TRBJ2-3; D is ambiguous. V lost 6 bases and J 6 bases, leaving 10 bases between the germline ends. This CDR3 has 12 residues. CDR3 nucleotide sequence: TGTGCCAGCAGACCGACCTCGGATACGCAGTATTTT. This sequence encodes CASRPTSDTQYF.

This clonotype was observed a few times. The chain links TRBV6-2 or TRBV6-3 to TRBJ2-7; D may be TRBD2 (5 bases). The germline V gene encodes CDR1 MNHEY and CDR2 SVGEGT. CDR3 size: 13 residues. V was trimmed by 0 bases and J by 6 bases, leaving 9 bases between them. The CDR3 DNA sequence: TGTGCCAGCAGTTACTCGAGGGTAAGCGAGCAGTACTTC. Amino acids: CASSYSRVSEQYF.

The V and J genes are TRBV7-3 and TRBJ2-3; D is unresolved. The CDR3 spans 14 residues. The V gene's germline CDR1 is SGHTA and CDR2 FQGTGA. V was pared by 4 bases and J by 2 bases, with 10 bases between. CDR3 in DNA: TGTGCCAGCAGCTCCCAGGTCAACACAGATACGCAGTATTTT. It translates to CASSSQVNTDTQYF.

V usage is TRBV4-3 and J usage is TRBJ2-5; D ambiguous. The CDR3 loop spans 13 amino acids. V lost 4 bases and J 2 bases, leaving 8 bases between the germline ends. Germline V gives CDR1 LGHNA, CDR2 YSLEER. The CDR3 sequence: CASSPSRQETQYF. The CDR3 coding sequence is TGCGCCAGCAGCCCGAGCAGGCAAGAGACCCAGTACTTC.

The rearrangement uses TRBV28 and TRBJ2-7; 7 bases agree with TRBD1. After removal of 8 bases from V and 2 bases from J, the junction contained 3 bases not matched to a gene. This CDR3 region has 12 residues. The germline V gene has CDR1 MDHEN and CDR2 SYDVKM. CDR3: CASYDRAYEQYF. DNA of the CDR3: TGTGCCAGCTACGACAGGGCCTACGAGCAGTACTTC. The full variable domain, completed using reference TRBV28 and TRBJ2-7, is DVKVTQSSRYLVKRTGEKVFLECVQDMDHENMFWYRQDPGLGLRLIYFSYDVKMKEKGDIPEGYSVSREKKERFSLILESASTNQTSMYLCASYDRAYEQYFGPGTRLTVT.

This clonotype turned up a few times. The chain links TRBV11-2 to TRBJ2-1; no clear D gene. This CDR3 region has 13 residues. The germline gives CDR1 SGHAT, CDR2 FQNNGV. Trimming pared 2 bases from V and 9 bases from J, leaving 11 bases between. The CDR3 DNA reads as TGTGCCAGCAGCTTACGATGGCAGCGTGAGCAGTTCTTC. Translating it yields CASSLRWQREQFF.

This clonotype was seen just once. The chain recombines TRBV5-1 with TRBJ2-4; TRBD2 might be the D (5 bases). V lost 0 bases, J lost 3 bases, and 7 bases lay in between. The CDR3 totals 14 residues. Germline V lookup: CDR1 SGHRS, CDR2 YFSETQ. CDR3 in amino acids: CASSLGEIKNIQYF. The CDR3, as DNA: TGCGCCAGCAGCTTGGGGGAGATCAAAAACATTCAGTACTTC.

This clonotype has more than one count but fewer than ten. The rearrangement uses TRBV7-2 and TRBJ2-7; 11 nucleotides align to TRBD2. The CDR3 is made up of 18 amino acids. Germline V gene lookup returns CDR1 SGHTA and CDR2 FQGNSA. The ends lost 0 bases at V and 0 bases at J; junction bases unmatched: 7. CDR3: CASSLAGGLAASSYEQYF. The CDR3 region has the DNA TGTGCCAGCAGCTTAGCGGGGGGACTAGCGGCTAGCTCCTACGAGCAGTACTTC.

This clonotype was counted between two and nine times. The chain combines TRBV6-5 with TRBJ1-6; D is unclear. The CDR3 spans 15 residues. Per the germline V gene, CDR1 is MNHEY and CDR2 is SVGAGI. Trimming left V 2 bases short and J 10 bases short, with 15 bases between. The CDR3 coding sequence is TGTGCCAGCAGTTACGAGCGGGGTGTCGCATCACCCCTCCACTTT. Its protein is CASSYERGVASPLHF.

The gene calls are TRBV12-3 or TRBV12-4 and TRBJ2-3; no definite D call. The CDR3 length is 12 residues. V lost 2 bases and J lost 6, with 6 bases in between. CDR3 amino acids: CASSLSGDTQYF. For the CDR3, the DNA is TGTGCCAGCAGTTTAAGTGGGGATACGCAGTATTTT.

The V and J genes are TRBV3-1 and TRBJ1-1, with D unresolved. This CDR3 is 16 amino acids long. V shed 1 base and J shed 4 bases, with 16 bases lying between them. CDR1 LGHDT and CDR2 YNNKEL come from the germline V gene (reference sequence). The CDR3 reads CASSQALEGSSTEAFF. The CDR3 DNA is TGTGCCAGCAGCCAAGCCCTGGAGGGCAGTAGCACTGAAGCTTTCTTT.

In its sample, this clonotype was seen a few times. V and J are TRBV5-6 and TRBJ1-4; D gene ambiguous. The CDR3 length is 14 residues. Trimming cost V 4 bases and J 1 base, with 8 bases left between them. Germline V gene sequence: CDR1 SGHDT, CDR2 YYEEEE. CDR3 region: CASSRPITNEKLFF. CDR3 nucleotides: TGTGCCAGCAGCCGGCCCATAACTAATGAAAAACTGTTTTTT.

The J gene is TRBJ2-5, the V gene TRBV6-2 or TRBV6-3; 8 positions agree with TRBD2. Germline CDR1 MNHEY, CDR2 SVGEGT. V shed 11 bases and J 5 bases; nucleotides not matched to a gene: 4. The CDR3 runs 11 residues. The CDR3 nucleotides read TGTGCCGCCCGGGGGGGGGAGACCCAGTACTTC. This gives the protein CAARGGETQYF.